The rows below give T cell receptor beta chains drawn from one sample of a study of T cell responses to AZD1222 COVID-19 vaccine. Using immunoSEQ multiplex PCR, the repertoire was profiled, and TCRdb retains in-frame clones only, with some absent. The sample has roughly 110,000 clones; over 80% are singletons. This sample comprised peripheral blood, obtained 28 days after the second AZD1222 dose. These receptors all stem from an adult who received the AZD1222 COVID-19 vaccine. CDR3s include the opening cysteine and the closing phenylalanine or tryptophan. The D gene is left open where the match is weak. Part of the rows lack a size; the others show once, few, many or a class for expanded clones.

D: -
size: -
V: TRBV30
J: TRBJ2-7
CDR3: CAWSPDTSEQYF
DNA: TGTGCCTGGAGTCCCGACACTTCCGAGCAGTACTTC

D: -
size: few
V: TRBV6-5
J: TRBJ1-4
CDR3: CASSYERKNEKLFF
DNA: TGTGCCAGCAGTTACGAACGGAAAAATGAAAAACTGTTTTTT

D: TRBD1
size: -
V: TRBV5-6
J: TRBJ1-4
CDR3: CASSGWDRVNEKLFF
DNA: TGTGCCAGCAGCGGGTGGGACAGGGTGAATGAAAAACTGTTTTTT

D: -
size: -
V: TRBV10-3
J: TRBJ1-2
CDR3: CAISEIGGDGYTF
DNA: TGTGCCATCAGTGAGATAGGGGGGGATGGCTACACCTTC

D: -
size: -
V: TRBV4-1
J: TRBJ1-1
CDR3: CASSQGRIGGDTEAFF
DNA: TGCGCCAGCAGCCAAGGCCGGATAGGGGGGGACACTGAAGCTTTCTTT

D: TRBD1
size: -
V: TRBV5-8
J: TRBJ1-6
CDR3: CASSLVGGQGGSPLHF
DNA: TGTGCCAGCAGCTTGGTGGGGGGACAGGGCGGCTCACCCCTCCACTTT

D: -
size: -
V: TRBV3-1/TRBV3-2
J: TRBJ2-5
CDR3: CASSQDSLVEETQYF
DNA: TGTGCCAGCAGCCAAGATTCCCTAGTGGAAGAGACCCAGTACTTC

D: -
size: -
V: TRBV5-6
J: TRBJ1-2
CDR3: CASSLGQLRGVGYTF
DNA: TGTGCCAGCAGCTTGGGACAGCTTAGAGGAGTCGGCTACACCTTC

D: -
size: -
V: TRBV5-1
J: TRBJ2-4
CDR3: CASSLWGDPAKNIQYF
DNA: TGCGCCAGCAGCTTGTGGGGGGACCCAGCCAAAAACATTCAGTACTTC

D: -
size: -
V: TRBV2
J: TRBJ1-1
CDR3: CASSELNTEAFF
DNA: TGTGCCAGCAGTGAGTTGAACACTGAAGCTTTCTTT

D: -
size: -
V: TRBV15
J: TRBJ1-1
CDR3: CATSRDRGLGTEAFF
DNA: TGTGCCACCAGCAGAGATCGGGGGCTGGGGACTGAAGCTTTCTTT

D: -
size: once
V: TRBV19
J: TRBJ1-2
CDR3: CASSSSPLLNYGYTF
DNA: TGTGCCAGTAGTAGCTCCCCCCTGCTTAACTATGGCTACACCTTC

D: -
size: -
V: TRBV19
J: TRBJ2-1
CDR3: CASEASSPASYNEQFF
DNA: TGTGCCTCCGAGGCTAGCAGTCCGGCCTCCTACAATGAGCAGTTCTTC